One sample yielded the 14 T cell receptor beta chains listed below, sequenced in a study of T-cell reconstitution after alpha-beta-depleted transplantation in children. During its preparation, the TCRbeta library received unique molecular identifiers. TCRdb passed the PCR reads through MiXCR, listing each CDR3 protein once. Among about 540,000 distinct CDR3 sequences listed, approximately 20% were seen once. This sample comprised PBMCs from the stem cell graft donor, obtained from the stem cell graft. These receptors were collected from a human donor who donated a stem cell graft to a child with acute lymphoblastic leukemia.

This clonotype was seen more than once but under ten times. CDR3 sequence: CASSSQGALDTQYF. The CDR3 region has the DNA TGTGCCAGCAGCTCACAGGGAGCGCTCGATACGCAGTATTTT. The chain links TRBV7-3 to TRBJ2-3; D perhaps matches TRBD1 (6 bases). The CDR3 length is 14 residues. The V gene lost 4 bases and the J gene lost 6 bases, with 14 bases spanning the gap. Germline lookup yields CDR1 SGHTA and CDR2 FQGTGA.

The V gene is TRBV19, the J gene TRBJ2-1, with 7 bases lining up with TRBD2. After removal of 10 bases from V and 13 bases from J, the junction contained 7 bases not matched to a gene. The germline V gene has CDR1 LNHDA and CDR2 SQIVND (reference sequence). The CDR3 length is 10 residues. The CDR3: CATRGVEQFF. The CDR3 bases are TGTGCCACACGGGGGGTAGAACAGTTCTTC.

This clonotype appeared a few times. The CDR3: CSVQGLAGYEQYF. CDR3 coding DNA: TGCAGCGTTCAAGGACTAGCGGGCTACGAGCAGTACTTC. This chain links TRBV29-1 with TRBJ2-7; TRBD2 matches at 11 bases. CDR1 and CDR2 (germline): SQVTM, ANQGSEA. CDR3 size: 13 residues. V lost 5 bases, J lost 3 bases, and 3 bases stayed unmatched.

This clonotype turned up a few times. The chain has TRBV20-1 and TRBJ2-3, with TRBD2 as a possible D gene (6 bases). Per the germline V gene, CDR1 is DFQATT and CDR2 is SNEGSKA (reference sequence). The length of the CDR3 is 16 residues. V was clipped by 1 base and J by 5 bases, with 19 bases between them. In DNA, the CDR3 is TGCAGTGCTAGAGTATCTTTCCTAGCCGGGGGAGATACGCAGTATTTT. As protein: CSARVSFLAGGDTQYF.

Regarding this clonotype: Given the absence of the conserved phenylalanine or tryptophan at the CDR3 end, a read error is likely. CDR3 nucleotide sequence: TGCGCCAGCAGCTTAGGACAGATGAACACTGAAGCTTTCTGT. It encodes CASSLGQMNTEAFC. This chain links TRBV5-1 with TRBJ1-1; TRBD1 might be the D (6 bases). The CDR3 runs to 14 residues. The germline V gene encodes CDR1 SGHRS and CDR2 YFSETQ. Trimming shortened V by 2 bases and J by 0 bases, and 8 bases separated the two germline ends.

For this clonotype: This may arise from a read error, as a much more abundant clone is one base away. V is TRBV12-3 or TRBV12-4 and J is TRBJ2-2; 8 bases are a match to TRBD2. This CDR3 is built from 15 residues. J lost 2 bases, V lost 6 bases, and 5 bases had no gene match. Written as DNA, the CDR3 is TGTGCCAGCAGCCCCGGGACTAGAAACACCGGGGAGCTGTTTTTT. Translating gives CASSPGTRNTGELFF.

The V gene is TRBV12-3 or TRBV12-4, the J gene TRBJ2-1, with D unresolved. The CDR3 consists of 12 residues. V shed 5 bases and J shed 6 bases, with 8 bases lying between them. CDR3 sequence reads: CASSPQINEQFF. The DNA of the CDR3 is TGTGCCAGCAGTCCGCAGATCAATGAGCAGTTCTTC.

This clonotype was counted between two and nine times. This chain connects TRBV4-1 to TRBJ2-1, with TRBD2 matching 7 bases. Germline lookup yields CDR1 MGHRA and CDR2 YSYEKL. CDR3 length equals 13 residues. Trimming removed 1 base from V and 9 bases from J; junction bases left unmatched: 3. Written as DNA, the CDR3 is TGCGCCAGCAGCCAAGCCTCGGGGGGTGAGCAGTTCTTC. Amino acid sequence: CASSQASGGEQFF.

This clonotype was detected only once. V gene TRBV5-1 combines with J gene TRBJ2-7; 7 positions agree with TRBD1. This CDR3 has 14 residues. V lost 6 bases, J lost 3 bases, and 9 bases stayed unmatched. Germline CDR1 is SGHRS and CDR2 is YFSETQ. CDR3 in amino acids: CASTPRGRNYEQYF. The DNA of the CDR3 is TGCGCCAGCACCCCAAGGGGGCGGAACTACGAGCAGTACTTC.

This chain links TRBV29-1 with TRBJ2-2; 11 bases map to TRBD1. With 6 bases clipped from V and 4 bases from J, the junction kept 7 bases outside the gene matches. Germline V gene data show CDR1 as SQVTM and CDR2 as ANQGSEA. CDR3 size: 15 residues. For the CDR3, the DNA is TGCAGCGTGGAACGGGACAGGGGGACCACCGGGGAGCTGTTTTTT. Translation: CSVERDRGTTGELFF.

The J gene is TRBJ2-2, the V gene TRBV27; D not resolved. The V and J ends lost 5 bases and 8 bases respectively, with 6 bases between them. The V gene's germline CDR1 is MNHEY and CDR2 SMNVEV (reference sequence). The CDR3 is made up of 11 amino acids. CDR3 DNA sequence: TGTGCCAGCAGTCGCCCTGGGGAGCTGTTTTTT. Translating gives CASSRPGELFF.

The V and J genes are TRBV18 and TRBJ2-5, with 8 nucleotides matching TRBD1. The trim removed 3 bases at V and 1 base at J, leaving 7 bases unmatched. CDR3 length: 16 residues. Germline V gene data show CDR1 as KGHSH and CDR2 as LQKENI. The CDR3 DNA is TGTGCCAGCTCACCGCAAAGGGACAGGTCCCAAGAGACCCAGTACTTC. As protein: CASSPQRDRSQETQYF.

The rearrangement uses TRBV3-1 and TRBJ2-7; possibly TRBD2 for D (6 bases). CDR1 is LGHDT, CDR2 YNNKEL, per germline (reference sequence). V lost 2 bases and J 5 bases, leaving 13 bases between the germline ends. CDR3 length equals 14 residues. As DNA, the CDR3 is TGTGCCAGCAGCCAAAAAGGGCGGGGCCACGAGCAGTACTTC. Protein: CASSQKGRGHEQYF.

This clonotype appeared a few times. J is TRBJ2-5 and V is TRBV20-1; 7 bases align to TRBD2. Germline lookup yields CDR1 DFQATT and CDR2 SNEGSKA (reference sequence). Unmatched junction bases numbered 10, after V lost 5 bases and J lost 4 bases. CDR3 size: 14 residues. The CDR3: CSAETASGLETQYF. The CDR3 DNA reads TGCAGTGCTGAGACCGCTAGCGGATTAGAGACCCAGTACTTC.